These 18 T cell receptor beta chains were all obtained from the same sample, sequenced in a study of T cell changes during pregnancy in multiple sclerosis. This table comes from immunoSEQ multiplex PCR, and its TCRdb copy is limited to in-frame clones, with some not included. This repertoire shows around 110,000 clones, approximately 90% found once; its top ten account for about 1.5%. This specimen consisted of peripheral blood, obtained in the third trimester of pregnancy. Every receptor here comes from a female donor with multiple sclerosis, enrolled in a pregnancy study.

The chain combines TRBV29-1 with TRBJ2-2, with 9 bases lining up with TRBD1. The CDR3 length is 13 residues. The ends lost 6 bases at V and 5 bases at J; junction bases unmatched: 4. The germline V gene encodes CDR1 SQVTM and CDR2 ANQGSEA. In DNA form, the CDR3 reads TGCAGCGTACAGGGGGCGCCGACCGGGGAGCTGTTTTTT. It yields the protein CSVQGAPTGELFF.

V usage is TRBV7-2 and J usage is TRBJ2-2, with TRBD2 matching 14 bases. Germline loops: CDR1 SGHTA, CDR2 FQGNSA. This CDR3 is 19 amino acids long. V shed 5 bases and J 1 base; nucleotides not matched to a gene: 9. In nucleotides, the CDR3 is TGTGCCAGCAGCCCTAGCCGGACTAGCGGGGGGAGGAACACCGGGGAGCTGTTTTTT. Translated, it gives CASSPSRTSGGRNTGELFF.

J is TRBJ2-6 and V is TRBV19; the D is unclear. This CDR3 is 13 amino acids long. V was pared by 5 bases and J by 4 bases, with 6 bases between. From germline, CDR1 is LNHDA and CDR2 SQIVND (reference sequence). The CDR3 sequence: CASSPGGANVLTF. CDR3 DNA sequence: TGTGCCAGTAGTCCCGGGGGGGCCAACGTCCTGACTTTC.

This chain uses TRBV6-5 with TRBJ1-1; the D gene is possibly TRBD1 (6 bases). Per the germline V gene, CDR1 is MNHEY and CDR2 is SVGAGI. Deletions cut 1 base from V and 0 bases from J, with 12 bases between. The CDR3 covers 16 residues. Here the CDR3 DNA reads TGTGCCAGCAGTTACTTGGGGGCTCCTTTGAACACTGAAGCTTTCTTT. Protein: CASSYLGAPLNTEAFF.

This chain uses TRBV6-1 with TRBJ2-7, with 8 bases fitting TRBD1. Germline-derived CDR1 and CDR2 are MNHNS and SASEGT. The CDR3 length is 13 residues. The J segment lost 1 base and the V segment lost 7 bases, leaving 3 bases of the junction unmatched. The CDR3 sequence: CASNRQGSYEQYF. The CDR3 DNA reads as TGTGCCAGCAATCGACAGGGGTCCTACGAGCAGTACTTC.

The chain couples TRBV18 to TRBJ2-1; 8 nucleotides agree with TRBD2. With V trimmed by 1 base and J by 1 base, 12 bases remained unmatched. Germline assignment: CDR1 KGHSH and CDR2 LQKENI. The CDR3 consists of 19 residues. Here the CDR3 reads CASSPRAGGQGRSYNEQFF. The DNA for the CDR3 is TGTGCCAGCTCACCACGGGCGGGAGGCCAGGGTAGGTCCTACAATGAGCAGTTCTTC. The variable domain in full, completed from reference TRBV18 and TRBJ2-1, reads NAGVMQNPRHLVRRRGQEARLRCSPMKGHSHVYWYRQLPEEGLKFMVYLQKENIIDESGMPKERFSAEFPKEGPSILRIQQVVRGDSAAYFCASSPRAGGQGRSYNEQFFGPGTRLTVL.

The chain recombines TRBV7-9 with TRBJ2-5; D ambiguous. CDR3 length: 14 residues. The germline V and J ends were trimmed by 6 bases and 2 bases, with 13 bases remaining between them. Germline CDR1 SEHNR, CDR2 FQNEAQ (reference sequence). DNA for the CDR3: TGTGCCAGCAGACCATCTGGCTTACAAGAGACCCAGTACTTC. Protein product: CASRPSGLQETQYF. The full variable domain, its missing parts supplied by reference TRBV7-9 and TRBJ2-5, is DTGVSQNPRHKITKRGQNVTFRCDPISEHNRLYWYRQTLGQGPEFLTYFQNEAQLEKSRLLSDRFSAERPKGSFSTLEIQRTEQGDSAMYLCASRPSGLQETQYFGPGTRLLVL.

The CDR3 sequence is CASSVEGDPAYEQYF. In DNA form, the CDR3 reads TGTGCCAGCAGCGTAGAGGGAGACCCGGCCTACGAGCAGTACTTC. V gene TRBV9 combines with J gene TRBJ2-7, with a possible D match to TRBD2 (5 bases). Deletions cut 0 bases from V and 2 bases from J, with 12 bases between. The CDR3 has 15 residues. CDR1 SGDLS and CDR2 YYNGEE come from the germline V gene. Using reference TRBV9 and TRBJ2-7 for the parts outside the CDR3, the full variable domain is DSGVTQTPKHLITATGQRVTLRCSPRSGDLSVYWYQQSLDQGLQFLIQYYNGEERAKGNILERFSAQQFPDLHSELNLSSLELGDSALYFCASSVEGDPAYEQYFGPGTRLTVT.

The CDR3 is CASSLHWIRGWNSPLHF. CDR3 sequence (DNA): TGTGCCAGCAGCTTACATTGGATCAGGGGATGGAATTCACCCCTCCACTTT. The gene calls are TRBV7-9 and TRBJ1-6; D perhaps matches TRBD1 (6 bases). V shed 2 bases and J shed 7 bases, with 18 bases lying between them. Looked up from germline, CDR1 is SEHNR and CDR2 is FQNEAQ (reference sequence). This CDR3 region has 17 residues.

The chain couples TRBV7-3 to TRBJ1-6, with 8 positions matching TRBD1. The CDR3 runs to 14 residues. Germline trimming cut 5 bases from V and 7 bases from J; bases unmatched to any gene: 4. Per germline, CDR1 SGHTA and CDR2 FQGTGA. The CDR3 sequence is CASSPGQGNSPLHF. The CDR3 DNA sequence: TGTGCCAGCAGCCCAGGACAGGGCAATTCACCCCTCCACTTT.

The chain couples TRBV7-2 to TRBJ2-5; 7 positions agree with TRBD2. The V and J ends lost 0 bases and 0 bases, in that order; junction bases with no gene match: 1. Germline V CDR1 and CDR2: SGHTA, FQGNSA. This CDR3 is 15 amino acids long. CDR3 in amino acids: CASSLAGGYQETQYF. The DNA of the CDR3 is TGTGCCAGCAGCTTAGCGGGGGGGTACCAAGAGACCCAGTACTTC.

This chain links TRBV11-2 with TRBJ2-5; 9 bases fit TRBD2. The CDR3 sequence is 17 residues long. Looked up from germline, CDR1 is SGHAT and CDR2 is FQNNGV. V lost 5 bases to trimming and J lost 7 bases; unmatched junction nucleotides: 17. In DNA form, the CDR3 reads TGTGCCAGCAGCCCGGGGACTAGCAGAACTATGGTGGGGACCCAGTACTTC. Residues: CASSPGTSRTMVGTQYF.

The chain recombines TRBV6-1 with TRBJ1-2, with a possible D match to TRBD1 (6 bases). The germline V and J ends were trimmed by 6 bases and 4 bases, with 15 bases remaining between them. Looked up from germline, CDR1 is MNHNS and CDR2 is SASEGT. There are 14 residues in the CDR3. CDR3 coding DNA: TGTGCCAGCAGAACCCTACAGGGACCCTATGGCTACACCTTC. It is translated as CASRTLQGPYGYTF.

V is TRBV2 and J is TRBJ2-7, with TRBD1 as a possible D gene (6 bases). From germline, CDR1 is SNHLY and CDR2 FYNNEI. The CDR3 is made up of 15 amino acids. V lost 6 bases and J 2 bases, leaving 17 bases between the germline ends. The CDR3 region is CASRNWGQITYEQYF. The CDR3 DNA reads as TGTGCCAGCAGGAACTGGGGGCAAATCACCTACGAGCAGTACTTC. The full variable domain, its missing parts supplied by reference TRBV2 and TRBJ2-7, is EPEVTQTPSHQVTQMGQEVILRCVPISNHLYFYWYRQILGQKVEFLVSFYNNEISEKSEIFDDQFSVERPDGSNFTLKIRSTKLEDSAMYFCASRNWGQITYEQYFGPGTRLTVT.

The genes are TRBV7-9 and TRBJ1-2; 8 bases are shared with TRBD1. CDR1 and CDR2 from the germline V gene are SEHNR and FQNEAQ (reference sequence). This CDR3 has 12 residues. The junction had 5 bases not matched to a gene; V was cut back by 8 bases and J by 6 bases. The DNA of the CDR3 is TGTGCCAGCCGCAGACAGGGGCATGGCTACACCTTC. It translates to CASRRQGHGYTF.

The chain links TRBV27 to TRBJ1-1, with TRBD1 as a possible D gene (6 bases). The ends were cut back, 3 bases at V and 0 bases at J, with 11 bases in the middle. The length of the CDR3 is 15 residues. CDR1 MNHEY and CDR2 SMNVEV come from the germline V gene (reference sequence). For the CDR3, the DNA is TGTGCCAGCAGTTTTTCGACAGGAATGAACACTGAAGCTTTCTTT. This sequence encodes CASSFSTGMNTEAFF.

In its sample, this clone was seen a few times. The chain is built from TRBV28 and TRBJ1-5; D is uncertain. The germline V gene encodes CDR1 MDHEN and CDR2 SYDVKM. V was trimmed by 8 bases and J by 0 bases, leaving 20 bases between them. The CDR3 sequence is 17 residues long. Here the CDR3 DNA reads TGTGCCAGCCGAGATTTTAATTTGAGGTATAGCAATCAGCCCCAGCATTTT. It is translated as CASRDFNLRYSNQPQHF.

The V call is TRBV7-8, the J call TRBJ1-5; TRBD1 is a possible D gene (6 bases). V shed 2 bases and J shed 1 base, with 12 bases lying between them. The CDR3 contains 16 residues. Germline assignment: CDR1 SGHVS and CDR2 FQNEAQ. This CDR3 is CASSLLGGGSNQPQHF. In nucleotides, the CDR3 is TGTGCCAGCAGCTTACTAGGGGGAGGGAGCAATCAGCCCCAGCATTTT.